This T cell receptor beta chain was found in a study of T cells in Graves' hyperthyroidism and ophthalmopathy. Germline CDR1 and CDR2: ENHRY and SYGVKD. The CDR3 contains 14 residues. Trimming took off 4 bases at V and 3 bases at J, with 10 bases between the two ends. Hyperthyroidism in the patients, aged 18 to 65, was newly diagnosed and under 2 months in duration. Investigators excluded patients with uncontrolled infection, other autoimmune disease, pregnancy or lactation. A roughly 9.7 ml volume of fresh peripheral blood provided the PBMCs. Using RNA transcripts as the source, TCR beta CDR3 regions were amplified. The HTBI set primed first-round TCR CDR3 RT-PCR. MiXCR was run by TCRdb on the multiplex PCR reads, yielding one entry per CDR3 protein. The table shows a few hundred thousand distinct CDR3 sequences, with just under 25% occurring only once.

Sequencing used blood. The sequence was obtained from a man between 45 and 60 years old with Graves' hyperthyroidism. The gene calls are TRBV10-3 and TRBJ1-5, with D perhaps TRBD1 (5 bases). Here the CDR3 reads CAISGGIPNQPQHF. In DNA, the CDR3 is TGTGCCATCAGTGGGGGGATCCCCAATCAGCCCCAGCATTTT.